The clone carrying this T cell receptor (beta chain) is a singleton in its sample. The antigen is unknown. Here immunoSEQ multiplex PCR was the method, and the copy in TCRdb shows in-frame clones only, minus some. The table shows about 320,000 clones, with 85% to 90% occurring only once. This specimen belongs to a study of Ad26.COV2.S vaccination and SARS-CoV-2 variants. Study as a whole: Donor got 5x10^10 or 1x10^11 viral particles of Ad26.COV2.S.

Points from the study as a whole: Total T cell responses were possibly underestimated by TCR breadth and depth analyses. Greater spike-specific TCR breadth was seen in vaccine recipients than in placebo recipients.

Noted treatment: about 20 received Ad26.COV2.S at low or high dose, single or two shots; roughly 5 received placebo; per-sample allocation not given. After the first vaccine or placebo injection, samples were drawn on day 63. The length of the CDR3 is 15 residues. Germline V gene sequence: CDR1 SGDLS, CDR2 YYNGEE. V lost 4 bases and J lost 9; bases outside the gene matches: 11. The V gene is TRBV9, the J gene TRBJ2-1; 9 bases align to TRBD2. This receptor was identified in a person between 18 and 59 years old who received the Ad26.COV2.S COVID-19 vaccine or a placebo. Specimen: peripheral blood, collected in a trial of Ad26.COV2.S vaccine versus placebo. CDR3 nucleotide sequence: TGTGCCAGCAGCCTGGGGCTAGCGGGGTATGGTGAGCAGTTCTTC. This translates into CASSLGLAGYGEQFF. The variable domain in full, with the rest retrieved from reference TRBV9 and TRBJ2-1, is DSGVTQTPKHLITATGQRVTLRCSPRSGDLSVYWYQQSLDQGLQFLIQYYNGEERAKGNILERFSAQQFPDLHSELNLSSLELGDSALYFCASSLGLAGYGEQFFGPGTRLTVL.